This T cell receptor (beta chain) comes out of a study of blood T cells in healthy people across ages. General study points: Because donor CMV status was unknown, expanded clonotype changes were possibly confounded. Estimated diversity that came from one million T cells was considered an underestimate. Using unsorted PBMCs precluded a conclusive naive versus antigen-experienced comparison.

V lost 1 base, J lost 1 base, and 5 bases stayed unmatched. From germline, CDR1 is DFQATT and CDR2 SNEGSKA (reference sequence). This CDR3 has 16 residues. A remark on this clonotype: Its specificity is unknown.

The second PCR ran roughly 7 to 12 cycles with a sample-barcoded 5' primer and J-beta primers. Through a template-switch adaptor with 12 random nucleotides, each cDNA molecule received a tag. MiXCR, applied by TCRdb to the 5' RACE reads, yields one record per CDR3 protein. Among 1.5 million to 2 million distinct CDR3 sequences, 28% were seen once, and the ten largest hold about 7.7%. Sequencing was done on a sample of blood. The rearrangement joins TRBV20-1 to TRBJ2-5, with 11 bases identical to TRBD2. This sequence originates from a woman younger than 45 in good health. The CDR3 DNA follows: TGCAGTGCTAGAGCTCCCCTAGCGGGGGGCCAAGAGACCCAGTACTTC. Protein sequence: CSARAPLAGGQETQYF.